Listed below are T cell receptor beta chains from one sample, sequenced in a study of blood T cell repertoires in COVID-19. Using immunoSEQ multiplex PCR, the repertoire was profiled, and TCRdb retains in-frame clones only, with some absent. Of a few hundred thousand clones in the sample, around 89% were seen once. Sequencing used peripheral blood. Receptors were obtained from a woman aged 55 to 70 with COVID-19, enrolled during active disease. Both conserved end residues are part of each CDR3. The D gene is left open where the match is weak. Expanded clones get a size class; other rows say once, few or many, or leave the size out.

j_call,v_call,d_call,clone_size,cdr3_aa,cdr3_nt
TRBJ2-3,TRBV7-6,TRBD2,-,CASNPLASGGAGDTQYF,TGTGCCAGCAACCCACTGGCTAGCGGGGGTGCGGGAGATACGCAGTATTTT
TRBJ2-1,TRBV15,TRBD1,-,CATSRVDRGNEQFF,TGTGCCACCAGCAGAGTGGACAGGGGGAATGAGCAGTTCTTC
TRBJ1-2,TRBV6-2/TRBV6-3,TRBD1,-,CASSLTGIYGYTF,TGTGCCAGCAGTTTGACAGGGATCTATGGCTACACCTTC
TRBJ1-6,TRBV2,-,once,CASRRDDSPLHF,TGTGCCAGCCGGCGGGATGATTCACCCCTCCACTTT
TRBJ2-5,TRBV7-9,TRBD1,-,CASSSRGPETQYF,TGTGCCAGCAGCAGCAGGGGGCCTGAGACCCAGTACTTC
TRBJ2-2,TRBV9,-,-,CASSVLPGGTQGELFF,TGTGCCAGCAGCGTACTCCCAGGGGGGACCCAGGGGGAGCTGTTTTTT
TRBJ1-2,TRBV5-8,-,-,CASSLGGYGYTF,TGTGCCAGCAGCTTGGGCGGCTATGGCTACACCTTC
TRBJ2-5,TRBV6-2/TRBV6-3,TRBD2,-,CASSSGGAVKTQYF,TGTGCCAGCAGTAGCGGGGGGGCAGTAAAGACCCAGTACTTC
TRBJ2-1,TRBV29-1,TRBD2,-,CSVKRGGYNEQFF,TGCAGCGTCAAGCGGGGGGGTTACAATGAGCAGTTCTTC
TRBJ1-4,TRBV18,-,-,CASSPSTSTNEKLFF,TGTGCCAGCTCACCGTCGACATCAACTAATGAAAAACTGTTTTTT
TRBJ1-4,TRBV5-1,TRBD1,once,CASSVGTGWKLFF,TGCGCCAGCAGCGTCGGGACAGGATGGAAACTGTTTTTT
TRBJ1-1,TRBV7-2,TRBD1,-,CASSLRTGANTEAFF,TGTGCCAGCAGCTTAAGGACAGGGGCGAACACTGAAGCTTTCTTT
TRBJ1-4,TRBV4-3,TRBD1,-,CASSQAPGQGLRKLFF,TGCGCCAGCAGCCAAGCTCCGGGACAGGGGCTTCGAAAACTGTTTTTT
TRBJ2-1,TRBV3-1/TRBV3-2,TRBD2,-,CASSPRGGSSYNEQFF,TGTGCCAGCAGCCCTAGGGGCGGGAGCTCCTACAATGAGCAGTTCTTC
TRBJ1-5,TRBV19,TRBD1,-,CASSEGQGEQPQHF,TGTGCCAGTAGTGAAGGACAGGGAGAACAGCCCCAGCATTTT
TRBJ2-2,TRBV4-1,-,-,CASSQVGTGRGELFF,TGCGCCAGCAGCCAAGTGGGTACAGGGAGAGGGGAGCTGTTTTTT
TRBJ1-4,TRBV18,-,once,CASSPVRVATNEKLFF,TGTGCCAGCTCACCCGTCAGGGTAGCAACTAATGAAAAACTGTTTTTT
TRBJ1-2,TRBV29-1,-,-,CSVHLITGYGYTF,TGCAGCGTCCACCTGATAACAGGCTATGGCTACACCTTC
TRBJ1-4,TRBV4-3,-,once,CASSQEGGANEKLFF,TGCGCCAGCAGCCAAGAAGGGGGAGCTAATGAAAAACTGTTTTTT
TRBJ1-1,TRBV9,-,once,CASSPGSTEAFF,TGTGCCAGCAGCCCGGGTTCCACTGAAGCTTTCTTT
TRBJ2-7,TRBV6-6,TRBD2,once,CASSQYSSPGLADFWEQYF,TGTGCCAGCAGTCAATACTCTTCTCCTGGACTAGCGGATTTCTGGGAGCAGTACTTC
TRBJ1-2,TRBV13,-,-,CASSLQGNYGYTF,TGTGCCAGCAGCTTGCAGGGCAACTATGGCTACACCTTC
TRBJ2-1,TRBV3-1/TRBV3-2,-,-,CASSPVGGLSYNEQFF,TGTGCCAGCAGCCCTGTCGGGGGACTCTCCTACAATGAGCAGTTCTTC
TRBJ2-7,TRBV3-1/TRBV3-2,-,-,CASSPHRGGYEQYF,TGTGCCAGCAGCCCCCACCGAGGGGGTTACGAGCAGTACTTC
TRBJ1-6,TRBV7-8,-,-,CASSLEPTVYNSPLHF,TGTGCCAGCAGCTTAGAGCCGACAGTTTATAATTCACCCCTCCACTTT
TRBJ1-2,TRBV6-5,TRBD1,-,CASNHGQGAGYTF,TGTGCCAGCAATCACGGACAGGGGGCTGGCTACACCTTC
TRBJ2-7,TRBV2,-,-,CASRRQGYEQYF,TGTGCCAGCAGGAGGCAGGGTTACGAGCAGTACTTC
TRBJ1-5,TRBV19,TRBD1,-,CASSIKGQGTPQHF,TGTGCCAGTAGTATAAAGGGACAGGGGACGCCCCAGCATTTT
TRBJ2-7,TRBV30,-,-,CAWGLQGRYEQYF,TGTGCCTGGGGTTTACAGGGACGCTACGAGCAGTACTTC
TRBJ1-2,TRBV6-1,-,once,CASVNSGSYYGYTF,TGTGCCAGCGTCAACAGCGGAAGTTACTATGGCTACACCTTC
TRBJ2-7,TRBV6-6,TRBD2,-,CASSSGGSSYEQYF,TGTGCCAGCAGTTCCGGGGGGAGCTCCTACGAGCAGTACTTC
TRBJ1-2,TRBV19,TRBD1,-,CASTDRGPGYGYTF,TGTGCCAGTACCGATAGGGGGCCCGGCTATGGCTACACCTTC
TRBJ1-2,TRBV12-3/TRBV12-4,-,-,CASSYLSKGYTF,TGTGCCAGCAGCTACCTATCGAAAGGCTACACCTTC
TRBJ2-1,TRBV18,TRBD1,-,CASSPGAGTGAPNEQFF,TGTGCCAGCTCACCTGGTGCCGGGACAGGGGCCCCCAATGAGCAGTTCTTC
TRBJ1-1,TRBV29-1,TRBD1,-,CSAASGGNTEAFF,TGCAGCGCCGCTTCAGGGGGCAACACTGAAGCTTTCTTT